This T cell receptor beta chain was documented in a study of molecular identifiers for immune sequencing clone quantification. Trimming stripped 3 bases from V and 9 bases from J, with 9 bases between. Germline values: CDR1 DFQATT, CDR2 SNEGSKA (reference sequence). The CDR3 sequence is 11 residues long. Regarding the study as a whole: A single cell's spiked Jurkat TCR RNA was reportedly detectable among 900,000 to 1,000,000 naive cells.

This clonotype occurred a few times. Its antigen is unknown. TCRdb re-called the PCR reads through MiXCR, storing one row per CDR3 protein. This sample has 37,000 or so distinct CDR3 sequences, with about 24% found just once. The sequence derives from a human donor in good health. Some libraries in this study had Jurkat cell RNA spiked in. The chain carries TRBV20-1 and TRBJ2-1; D might be TRBD1 (5 bases). The sequenced sample consisted of naive CD8+ T cells from blood, with Jurkat cell RNA spiked in. The subset is: FACS-sorted CD8+CD4-CCR7+CD45RA+ naive T cells. The DNA for the CDR3 is TGCAGTGCTAGCTCAAGGGGTGAGCAGTTCTTC. This encodes CSASSRGEQFF.